The clone carrying this T cell receptor beta chain appeared once. One junction end does not reproduce the germline sequence, and a read error may be involved. Template switching added a universal primer binding site, and final cDNA carried unique molecular identifiers. TCRdb fed the 5' RACE reads into MiXCR, producing one record per CDR3 protein. The sample shows 1.5 million to 2 million distinct CDR3 sequences, about 32% of them seen only once. The data stem from a study of identical twins. CDR3 length equals 13 residues. Sequenced: cord blood. V usage is TRBV12-3 or TRBV12-4 and J usage is TRBJ2-7, with 7 bases fitting TRBD2. This TCR was sampled from a newborn girl in good health. CDR3: CASSFRDYYGQYF. The CDR3 bases are TGTGCCAGCAGTTTCCGGGACTACTACGGGCAGTACTTC.